These 10 T cell receptor beta chains originate from one sample sequenced in a study of blood T cell repertoires in COVID-19 (dated by TCRdb to the early 2020s). Library preparation was by the immunoSEQ multiplex PCR assay. In TCRdb, the immuneACCESS table is reduced to in-frame sequences with V and J assigned. These tables do not hold every clone; where another copy was compared, an unresolved V gene accounts for under half, and the others remain unexplained. The sample profile shows roughly 120,000 clones; around 80% of them were found once. The top ten clones comprise roughly 7.9% of the sample. The sample was peripheral blood. These receptor sequences come from a woman of 80 years or more with active or convalescent COVID-19.

The rearrangement links TRBV11-2 to TRBJ1-2, with D hard to call. V dropped 2 bases and J dropped 4 bases, with 11 bases sitting between them. The CDR3 runs to 14 residues. Germline V gene sequence: CDR1 SGHAT, CDR2 FQNNGV. The CDR3 loop reads CASSLTRTVYGYTF. CDR3 DNA: TGTGCCAGCAGCTTAACGCGTACTGTCTATGGCTACACCTTC.

The chain has TRBV19 and TRBJ2-7; 10 nucleotides line up with TRBD2. V lost 7 bases and J lost 4; bases outside the gene matches: 10. CDR3 length equals 15 residues. Germline V gene data show CDR1 as LNHDA and CDR2 as SQIVND (reference sequence). The CDR3 spells CASTTASGRGYEQYF. The CDR3 nucleotides read TGTGCCAGTACCACCGCTAGCGGGAGAGGTTACGAGCAGTACTTC.

The V and J genes are TRBV5-1 and TRBJ2-3, with a tentative D call TRBD2 (5 bases). The germline CDR1 and CDR2 sequences are SGHRS and YFSETQ. The ends were cut back, 6 bases at V and 2 bases at J, with 16 bases in the middle. The CDR3 contains 15 residues. CDR3 DNA sequence: TGCGCCAGCACCACCGATGGCGGGTCCACAGATACGCAGTATTTT. This sequence encodes CASTTDGGSTDTQYF.

The chain has TRBV7-9 and TRBJ1-6; D unclear. V was trimmed by 1 base and J by 9 bases, leaving 7 bases between them. This CDR3 comprises 13 residues. Germline CDR1 SEHNR, CDR2 FQNEAQ (reference sequence). CDR3 sequence reads: CASSLVTGSPLHF. CDR3 nucleotide sequence: TGTGCCAGCAGCTTAGTGACGGGTTCACCCCTCCACTTT.

CDR3 residues: CASSFRDRGYEQYF. CDR3 coding DNA: TGTGCCAGCAGCTTTCGGGACAGGGGATACGAGCAGTACTTC. This sequence joins TRBV5-4 and TRBJ2-7, with 10 bases aligning to TRBD1. CDR3 length: 14 residues. CDR1 and CDR2 from the germline V gene are SGHNT and YYREEE (reference sequence). V lost 2 bases, J lost 4 bases, and 3 bases stayed unmatched.

The gene calls are TRBV5-1 and TRBJ2-7; 9 positions agree with TRBD1. V lost 4 bases to trimming and J lost 3 bases; unmatched junction nucleotides: 11. Per the germline V gene, CDR1 is SGHRS and CDR2 is YFSETQ. This CDR3 has 16 amino acids. CDR3: CASSVPGTGLNYEQYF. CDR3 in DNA: TGCGCCAGCAGCGTCCCCGGGACAGGGTTAAACTACGAGCAGTACTTC.

Comments on this clone: One end of the junction does not line up with germline, which may come from a read error. The chain uses TRBV11-2 and TRBJ2-5; 10 nucleotides align to TRBD2. CDR1 is SGHAT and CDR2 is FQNNGV in the germline V gene. This CDR3 comprises 15 residues. The CDR3 spells CASSLEPGLAVTQYF. The CDR3 DNA reads TGTGCCAGCAGCCTAGAACCAGGACTAGCGGTTACCCAGTACTTC.

This clone was counted a few times. The rearrangement links TRBV5-1 to TRBJ2-7; D gene uncertain. The ends were cut back, 0 bases at V and 5 bases at J, with 15 bases in the middle. This CDR3 has 15 residues. Germline V CDR1 and CDR2: SGHRS, YFSETQ. The CDR3 region is CASSLGPLGGDEQYF. The CDR3 bases are TGCGCCAGCAGCTTGGGACCTCTTGGCGGCGACGAGCAGTACTTC.

This clone was counted a few times. CDR3 loop: CASSFGRSADTQYF. The CDR3 nucleotides are TGTGCCAGCAGCTTCGGCCGTAGCGCAGATACGCAGTATTTT. The chain employs TRBV11-2 and TRBJ2-3; D might be TRBD2 (5 bases). The CDR3 loop spans 14 amino acids. Trimming removed 3 bases at V and 4 bases at J, with 11 bases between. Germline V CDR1 and CDR2: SGHAT, FQNNGV. The complete variable domain, with remaining parts taken from reference TRBV11-2 and TRBJ2-3, reads EAGVAQSPRYKIIEKRQSVAFWCNPISGHATLYWYQQILGQGPKLLIQFQNNGVVDDSQLPKDRFSAERLKGVDSTLKIQPAKLEDSAVYLCASSFGRSADTQYFGPGTRLTVL.

This clone was seen more than once but under ten times. The CDR3 region has the DNA TGTGCCAGCAGTGAAAGCGGGAGGGTCGCCGGGGCCAACGTCCTGACTTTC. It encodes CASSESGRVAGANVLTF. This rearrangement joins TRBV2 to TRBJ2-6; 10 nucleotides line up with TRBD2. The V gene end was trimmed by 2 bases and the J gene end by 4 bases; junction bases not matched to a gene: 5. The CDR3 sequence is 17 residues long. The germline CDR1 and CDR2 sequences are SNHLY and FYNNEI.